The entry below gives a single T cell receptor (beta chain) sequence along with its context. Each donor was healthy, and each was a bone marrow donor. The data originate from a study of cytomegalovirus exposure and HLA in healthy donors. 60 Vbeta and 13 Jbeta primers were used in PCR. Generated by immunoSEQ multiplex PCR, the TCRdb table keeps only in-frame clones and is missing some. The sample includes tens of thousands of clones, 85% to 95% seen only once; the top ten take approximately 2.5%. The sequencing sample was made of PBMCs. The sequence was collected from a woman in her late teens or twenties in good health and CMV-seronegative.

CDR3 amino acids: CASSSLAGLDTQYF. In DNA form, the CDR3 reads TGTGCCAGCAGCTCACTAGCGGGTCTGGATACGCAGTATTTT. The chain has TRBV7-3 and TRBJ2-3; 9 bases map to TRBD2. The CDR3 spans 14 residues. The germline V gene has CDR1 SGHTA and CDR2 FQGTGA. With V trimmed by 4 bases and J by 6 bases, 5 bases remained unmatched.